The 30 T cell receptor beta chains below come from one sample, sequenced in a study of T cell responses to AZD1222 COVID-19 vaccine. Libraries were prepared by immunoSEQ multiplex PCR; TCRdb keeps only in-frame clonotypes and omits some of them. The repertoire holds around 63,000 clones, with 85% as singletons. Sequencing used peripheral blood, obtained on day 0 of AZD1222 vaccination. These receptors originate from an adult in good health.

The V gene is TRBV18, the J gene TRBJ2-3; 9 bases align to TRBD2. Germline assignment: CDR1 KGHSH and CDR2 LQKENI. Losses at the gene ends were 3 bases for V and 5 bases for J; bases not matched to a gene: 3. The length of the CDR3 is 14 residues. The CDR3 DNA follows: TGTGCCAGCTCACCGGGACTAGCTAGAGATACGCAGTATTTT. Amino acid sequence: CASSPGLARDTQYF.

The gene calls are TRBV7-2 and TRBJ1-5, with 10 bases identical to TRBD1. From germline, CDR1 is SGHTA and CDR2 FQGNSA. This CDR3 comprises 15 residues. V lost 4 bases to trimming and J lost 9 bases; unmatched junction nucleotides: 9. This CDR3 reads CASSSDRGREGPQHF. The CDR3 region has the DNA TGTGCCAGCAGCTCTGACAGGGGGCGGGAGGGGCCCCAGCATTTT.

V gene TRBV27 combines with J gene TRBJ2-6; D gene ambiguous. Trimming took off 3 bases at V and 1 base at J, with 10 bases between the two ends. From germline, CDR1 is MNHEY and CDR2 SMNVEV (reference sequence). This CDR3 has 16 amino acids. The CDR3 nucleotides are TGTGCCAGCAGTTTCGGTCAGCTATCTGGGGCCAACGTCCTGACTTTC. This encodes CASSFGQLSGANVLTF.

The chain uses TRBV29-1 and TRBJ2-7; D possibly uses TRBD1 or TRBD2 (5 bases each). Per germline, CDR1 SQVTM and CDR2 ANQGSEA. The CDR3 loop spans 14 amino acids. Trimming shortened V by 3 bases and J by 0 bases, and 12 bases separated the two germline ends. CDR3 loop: CSVDGGRGSYEQYF. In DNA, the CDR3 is TGCAGCGTTGATGGGGGTAGGGGCTCCTACGAGCAGTACTTC.

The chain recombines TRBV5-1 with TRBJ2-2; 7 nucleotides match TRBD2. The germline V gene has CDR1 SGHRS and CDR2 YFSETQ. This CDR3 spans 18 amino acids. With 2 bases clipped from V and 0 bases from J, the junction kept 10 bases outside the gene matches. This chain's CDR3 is CASSFAAGSGANTGELFF. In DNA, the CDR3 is TGCGCCAGCAGCTTCGCCGCGGGGAGCGGGGCGAACACCGGGGAGCTGTTTTTT. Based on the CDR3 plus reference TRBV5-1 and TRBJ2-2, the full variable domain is KAGVTQTPRYLIKTRGQQVTLSCSPISGHRSVSWYQQTPGQGLQFLFEYFSETQRNKGNFPGRFSGRQFSNSRSEMNVSTLELGDSALYLCASSFAAGSGANTGELFFGEGSRLTVL.

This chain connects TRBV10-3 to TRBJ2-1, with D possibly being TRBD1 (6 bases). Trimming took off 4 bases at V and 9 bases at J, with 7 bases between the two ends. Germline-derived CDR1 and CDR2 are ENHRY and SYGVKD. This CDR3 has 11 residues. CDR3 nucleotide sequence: TGTGCCATCAGTGTCAGGGGTGAGCAGTTCTTC. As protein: CAISVRGEQFF.

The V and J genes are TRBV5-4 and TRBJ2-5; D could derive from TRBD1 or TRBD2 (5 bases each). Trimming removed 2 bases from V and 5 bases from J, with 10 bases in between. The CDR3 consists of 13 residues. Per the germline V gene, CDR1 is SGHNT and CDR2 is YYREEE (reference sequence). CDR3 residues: CASSLWDAETQYF. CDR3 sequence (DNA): TGTGCCAGCAGCTTATGGGACGCCGAGACCCAGTACTTC.

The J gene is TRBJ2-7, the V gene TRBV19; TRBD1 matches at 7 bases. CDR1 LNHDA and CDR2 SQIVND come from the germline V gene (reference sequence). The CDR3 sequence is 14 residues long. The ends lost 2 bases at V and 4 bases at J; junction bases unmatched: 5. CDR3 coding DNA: TGTGCCAGTAGTATAAGGCAGGGGGAGTACGAGCAGTACTTC. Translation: CASSIRQGEYEQYF.

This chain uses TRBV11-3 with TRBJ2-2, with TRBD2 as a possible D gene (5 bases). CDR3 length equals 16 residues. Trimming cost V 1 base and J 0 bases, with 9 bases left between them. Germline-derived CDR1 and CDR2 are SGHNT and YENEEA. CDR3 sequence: CASSLGRGANTGELFF. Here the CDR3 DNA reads TGTGCCAGCAGCTTAGGTCGGGGAGCGAACACCGGGGAGCTGTTTTTT.

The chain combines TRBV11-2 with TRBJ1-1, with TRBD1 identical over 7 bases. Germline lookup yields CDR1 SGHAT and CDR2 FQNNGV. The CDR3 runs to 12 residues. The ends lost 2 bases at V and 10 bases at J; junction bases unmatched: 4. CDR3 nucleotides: TGTGCCAGCAGCTTATCAGGGGGGGGAGCTTTCTTT. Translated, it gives CASSLSGGGAFF. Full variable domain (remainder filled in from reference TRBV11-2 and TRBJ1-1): EAGVAQSPRYKIIEKRQSVAFWCNPISGHATLYWYQQILGQGPKLLIQFQNNGVVDDSQLPKDRFSAERLKGVDSTLKIQPAKLEDSAVYLCASSLSGGGAFFGQGTRLTVV.

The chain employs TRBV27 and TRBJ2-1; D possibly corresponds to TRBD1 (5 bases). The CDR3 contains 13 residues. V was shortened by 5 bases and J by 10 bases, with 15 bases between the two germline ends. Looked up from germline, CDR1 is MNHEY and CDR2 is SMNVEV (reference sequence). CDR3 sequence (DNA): TGTGCCAGCAGTGAGGAAGGGGCTCGGGAGCAGTTCTTC. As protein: CASSEEGAREQFF.

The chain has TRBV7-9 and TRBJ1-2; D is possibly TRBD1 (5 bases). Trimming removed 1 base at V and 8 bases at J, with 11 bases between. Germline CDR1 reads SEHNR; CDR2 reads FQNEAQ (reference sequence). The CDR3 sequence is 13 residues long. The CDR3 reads CASSLGPGKGYTF. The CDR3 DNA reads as TGTGCCAGCAGCTTAGGGCCAGGGAAGGGCTACACCTTC.

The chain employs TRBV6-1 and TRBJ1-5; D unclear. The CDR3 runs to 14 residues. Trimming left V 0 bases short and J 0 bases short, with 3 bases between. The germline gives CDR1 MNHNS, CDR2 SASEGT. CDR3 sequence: CASSEAGSNQPQHF. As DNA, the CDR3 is TGTGCCAGCAGTGAAGCAGGTAGCAATCAGCCCCAGCATTTT.

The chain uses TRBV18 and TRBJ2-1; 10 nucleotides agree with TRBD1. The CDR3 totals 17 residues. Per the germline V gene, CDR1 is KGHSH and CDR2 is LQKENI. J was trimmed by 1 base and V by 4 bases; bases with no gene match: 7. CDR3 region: CASSQDRGRSSYNEQFF. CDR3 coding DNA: TGTGCCAGCTCACAAGACAGGGGGCGATCTTCCTACAATGAGCAGTTCTTC.

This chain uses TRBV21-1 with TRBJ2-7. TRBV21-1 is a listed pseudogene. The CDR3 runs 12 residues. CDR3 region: CAGGHLSYEQYF. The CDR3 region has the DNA TGTGCCGGAGGACATTTGTCCTACGAGCAGTACTTC.

The CDR3 sequence is CAIRGGRDEQFF. CDR3 coding DNA: TGTGCCATACGCGGGGGACGAGACGAGCAGTTCTTC. This chain uses TRBV10-3 with TRBJ2-1; 7 bases map to TRBD2. Germline V lookup: CDR1 ENHRY, CDR2 SYGVKD. V lost 9 bases and J lost 10; bases outside the gene matches: 9. The length of the CDR3 is 12 residues.

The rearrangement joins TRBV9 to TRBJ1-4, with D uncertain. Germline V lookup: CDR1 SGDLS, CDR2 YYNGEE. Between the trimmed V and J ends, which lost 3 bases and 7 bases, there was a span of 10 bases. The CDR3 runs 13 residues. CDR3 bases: TGTGCCAGCAGCGAACGGCTCTTTGAAAAACTGTTTTTT. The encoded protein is CASSERLFEKLFF.

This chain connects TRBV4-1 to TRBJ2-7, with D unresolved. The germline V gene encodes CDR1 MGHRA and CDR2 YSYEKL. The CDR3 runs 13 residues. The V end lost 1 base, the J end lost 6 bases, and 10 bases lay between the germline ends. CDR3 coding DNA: TGCGCCAGCAGCCAAGCGTCCCGCGGCGAGCAGTACTTC. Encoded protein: CASSQASRGEQYF.

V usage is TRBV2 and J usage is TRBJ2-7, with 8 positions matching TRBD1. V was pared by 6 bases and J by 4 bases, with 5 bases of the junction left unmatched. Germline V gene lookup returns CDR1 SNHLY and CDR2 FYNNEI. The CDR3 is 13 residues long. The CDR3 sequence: CASSGGQGYEQYF. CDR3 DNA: TGTGCCAGCAGCGGTGGACAGGGATACGAGCAGTACTTC. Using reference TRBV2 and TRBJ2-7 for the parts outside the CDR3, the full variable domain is EPEVTQTPSHQVTQMGQEVILRCVPISNHLYFYWYRQILGQKVEFLVSFYNNEISEKSEIFDDQFSVERPDGSNFTLKIRSTKLEDSAMYFCASSGGQGYEQYFGPGTRLTVT.

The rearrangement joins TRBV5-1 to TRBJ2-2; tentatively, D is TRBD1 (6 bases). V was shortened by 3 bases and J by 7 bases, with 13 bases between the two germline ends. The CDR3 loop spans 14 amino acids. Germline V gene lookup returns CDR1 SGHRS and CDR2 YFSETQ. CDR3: CASSSIGGSGELFF. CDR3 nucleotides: TGCGCCAGCAGCTCCATAGGGGGAAGCGGGGAGCTGTTTTTT.

CDR3 coding DNA: TGTGCCAGCAGCCTTGACAGGGGACAATATGGCTACACCTTC. This translates into CASSLDRGQYGYTF. The chain recombines TRBV7-2 with TRBJ1-2, with TRBD1 matching 8 bases. The germline CDR1 and CDR2 sequences are SGHTA and FQGNSA. The length of the CDR3 is 14 residues. Trimming removed 5 bases from V and 5 bases from J; junction bases left unmatched: 7.

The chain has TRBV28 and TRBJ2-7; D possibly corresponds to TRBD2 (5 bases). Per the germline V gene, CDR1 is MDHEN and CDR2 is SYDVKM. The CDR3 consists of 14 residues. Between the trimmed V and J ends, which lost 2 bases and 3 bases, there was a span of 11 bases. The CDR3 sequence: CASSLSGRNYEQYF. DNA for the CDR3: TGTGCCAGCAGTTTAAGCGGCAGAAACTACGAGCAGTACTTC.

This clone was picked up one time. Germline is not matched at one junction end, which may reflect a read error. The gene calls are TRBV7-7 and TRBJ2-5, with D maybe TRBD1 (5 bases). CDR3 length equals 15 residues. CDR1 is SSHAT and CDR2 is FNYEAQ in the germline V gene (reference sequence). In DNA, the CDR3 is TGTGCTAGCAGCTTAGAGCAGGGTGGCCAAGAGACCCAGTACTTC. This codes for CASSLEQGGQETQYF.

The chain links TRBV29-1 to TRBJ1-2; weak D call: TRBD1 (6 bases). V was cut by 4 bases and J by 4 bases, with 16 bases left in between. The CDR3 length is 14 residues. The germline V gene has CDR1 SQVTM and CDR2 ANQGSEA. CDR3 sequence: CSVAPQGFGYGYTF. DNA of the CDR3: TGCAGCGTTGCCCCCCAGGGGTTTGGCTATGGCTACACCTTC.

DNA for the CDR3: TGTGCCAGCAGCCAAGGGGCTCGAGGGCAGCCCCAGCATTTT. Its translation: CASSQGARGQPQHF. V usage is TRBV3-1 (or the pseudogene TRBV3-2) and J usage is TRBJ1-5; D is undetermined. The germline V and J ends were trimmed by 1 base and 7 bases, with 11 bases remaining between them. The CDR3 contains 14 residues. CDR1 is LGHDT and CDR2 is YNNKEL in the germline V gene (reference sequence).

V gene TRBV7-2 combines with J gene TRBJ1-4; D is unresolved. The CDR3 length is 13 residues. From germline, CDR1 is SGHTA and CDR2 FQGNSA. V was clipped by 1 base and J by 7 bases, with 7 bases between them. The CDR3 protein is CASSLGAVEKLFF. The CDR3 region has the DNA TGTGCCAGCAGCTTAGGAGCGGTTGAAAAACTGTTTTTT.

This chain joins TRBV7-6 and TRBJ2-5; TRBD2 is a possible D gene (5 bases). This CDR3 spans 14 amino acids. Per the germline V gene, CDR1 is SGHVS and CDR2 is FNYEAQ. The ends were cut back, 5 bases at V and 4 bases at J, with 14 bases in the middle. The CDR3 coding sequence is TGTGCCAGCAGCCATCAACAACTAGGAGAGACCCAGTACTTC. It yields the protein CASSHQQLGETQYF.

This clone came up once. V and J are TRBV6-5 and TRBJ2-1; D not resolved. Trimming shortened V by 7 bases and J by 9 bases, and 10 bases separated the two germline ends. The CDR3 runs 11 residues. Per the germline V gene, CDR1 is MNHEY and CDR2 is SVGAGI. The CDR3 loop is CASTHLSEQFF. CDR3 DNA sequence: TGTGCCAGCACCCACCTTTCTGAGCAGTTCTTC.

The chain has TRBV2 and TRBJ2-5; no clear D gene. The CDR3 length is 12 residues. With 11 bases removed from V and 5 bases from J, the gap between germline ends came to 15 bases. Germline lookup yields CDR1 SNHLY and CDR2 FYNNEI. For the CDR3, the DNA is TGTGCCGGCACGGTGACCGCGGAGACCCAGTACTTC. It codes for CAGTVTAETQYF.

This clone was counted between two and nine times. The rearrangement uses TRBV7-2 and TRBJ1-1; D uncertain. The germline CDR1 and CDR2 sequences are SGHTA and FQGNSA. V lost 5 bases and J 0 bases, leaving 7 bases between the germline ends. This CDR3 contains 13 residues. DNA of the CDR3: TGTGCCAGCAGCCGGGTAATGAACACTGAAGCTTTCTTT. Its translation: CASSRVMNTEAFF.